This TCR beta chain was found in a study of blood T cell repertoires in COVID-19. Study summary: Whether acute or convalescent, the COVID-19 samples came from the United States, Italy and Spain. T cells, B-cell-depleted T cells, or PBMCs supplied cDNA or gDNA.

The method was immunoSEQ multiplex PCR; TCRdb's version includes in-frame clones alone and lacks a portion of them. The data contain about 36,000 clones, approximately 80% of them singletons. The J segment lost 0 bases and the V segment lost 6 bases, leaving 6 bases of the junction unmatched. The CDR3 spans 15 residues. CDR1 is MNHEY and CDR2 is SVGAGI in the germline V gene. The rearrangement uses TRBV6-5 and TRBJ2-7, with TRBD2 matching over 9 bases. This receptor was obtained from a man aged 60 to 69 with COVID-19, enrolled during active disease. Sequencing was done on a sample of peripheral blood. The CDR3 protein is CASSSTSGSSYEQYF. As DNA, the CDR3 is TGTGCCAGCAGCTCGACTAGCGGATCCTCCTACGAGCAGTACTTC.